This T cell receptor (beta chain) came from a study of blood T cell repertoires in COVID-19. Looking at the study overall: Some COVID-19 samples were acute and others convalescent; all came from the United States, Italy and Spain. PBMCs, B-cell-depleted T cells, or T cells provided the cDNA or gDNA that made up the material.

Germline loops: CDR1 MNHEY, CDR2 SVGAGI. There are 15 residues in the CDR3. Germline trimming cut 3 bases from V and 2 bases from J; bases unmatched to any gene: 5. Methods used by the authors: The authors estimated nucleated cell counts from reference gene primer amplification. Method: immunoSEQ multiplex PCR; TCRdb's copy keeps in-frame clones and lacks some. V and J calls and clone size are those listed in that table; D and trimming were worked out from the DNA. The data contain about 110,000 clones, over 75% of them singletons. This clonotype was sampled from a woman between 65 and 79 years old with acute or convalescent COVID-19. The sample was peripheral blood. The chain has TRBV6-5 and TRBJ2-3; 7 bases align to TRBD1. The CDR3 sequence is CASSYIGTATDTQYF. The CDR3 DNA sequence: TGTGCCAGCAGTTATATAGGGACAGCCACAGATACGCAGTATTTT.